One sample yielded the 27 T cell receptor beta chains listed below, sequenced in a study of blood T cell repertoires in COVID-19. Here immunoSEQ multiplex PCR was the method, and the copy in TCRdb shows in-frame clones only, minus some. The table has 90,000 to 120,000 clones, roughly 80% seen once; the top ten hold less than 5%. Sequenced sample: peripheral blood. These receptors all come from a human donor in a cohort sampled during active COVID-19.

The chain joins TRBV19 to TRBJ1-5; 7 nucleotides agree with TRBD1. CDR3 size: 16 residues. CDR1 and CDR2 from the germline V gene are LNHDA and SQIVND (reference sequence). The junction had 6 bases not matched to a gene; V was cut back by 4 bases and J by 0 bases. The chain's CDR3 is CASSSRQGVSNQPQHF. The CDR3 DNA is TGTGCCAGTAGTAGCCGACAGGGAGTTAGCAATCAGCCCCAGCATTTT.

The V gene is TRBV10-3, the J gene TRBJ1-4; 8 nucleotides match TRBD1. V trimming: 3 bases; J trimming: 6 bases; junction bases outside the gene matches: 15. In germline, CDR1 is ENHRY, CDR2 SYGVKD. CDR3 size: 18 residues. DNA of the CDR3: TGTGCCATCAGTGATTCCTACCCCGGACAGGGAGGCCATGAAAAACTGTTTTTT. Translated, it gives CAISDSYPGQGGHEKLFF.

This clone has only one observation. The CDR3 reads CASSLGEGGTNTEAFF. The CDR3 coding sequence is TGCGCCAGCAGCTTGGGGGAGGGGGGCACGAACACTGAAGCTTTCTTT. The chain links TRBV5-1 to TRBJ1-1, with D perhaps TRBD1 (6 bases). CDR1 is SGHRS and CDR2 is YFSETQ in the germline V gene. The CDR3 spans 16 residues. Trimming took off 0 bases at V and 1 base at J, with 13 bases between the two ends.

The V and J genes are TRBV7-9 and TRBJ1-2; no clear D gene. The CDR3 is 11 residues long. Germline V CDR1 and CDR2: SEHNR, FQNEAQ (reference sequence). V was cut by 5 bases and J by 3 bases, with 4 bases left in between. The CDR3 protein is CASSRDYGYTF. For the CDR3, the DNA is TGTGCCAGCAGCCGTGACTATGGCTACACCTTC. The whole variable domain, remainder taken from reference TRBV7-9 and TRBJ1-2, is DTGVSQNPRHKITKRGQNVTFRCDPISEHNRLYWYRQTLGQGPEFLTYFQNEAQLEKSRLLSDRFSAERPKGSFSTLEIQRTEQGDSAMYLCASSRDYGYTFGSGTRLTVV.

This rearrangement joins TRBV7-2 to TRBJ2-2, with D tentatively TRBD1 (6 bases). Trimming removed 4 bases from V and 6 bases from J, with 18 bases in between. Germline V gene sequence: CDR1 SGHTA, CDR2 FQGNSA. The CDR3 loop spans 16 amino acids. This CDR3 is CASSSNSKGVSGELFF. The CDR3 DNA is TGTGCCAGCAGCTCCAATTCTAAGGGGGTGTCCGGGGAGCTGTTTTTT.

This sequence joins TRBV7-8 and TRBJ2-1; possibly TRBD1 for D (7 bases). The V end was cut by 7 bases, the J end by 4 bases, with 20 bases between. The CDR3 contains 16 residues. Germline values: CDR1 SGHVS, CDR2 FQNEAQ. CDR3 sequence reads: CASTRWGAGQYNEQFF. The DNA for the CDR3 is TGTGCCAGCACCCGTTGGGGTGCGGGACAGTACAATGAGCAGTTCTTC.

The chain couples TRBV27 to TRBJ1-4; the match to TRBD1 covers 9 bases. Looked up from germline, CDR1 is MNHEY and CDR2 is SMNVEV (reference sequence). V was clipped by 2 bases and J by 12 bases; unmatched bases: 7. The CDR3 totals 14 residues. In DNA, the CDR3 is TGTGCCAGCAGTTTAAGGACGGGACAGGGTGAACTGTTTTTT. Its protein product is CASSLRTGQGELFF. The entire variable domain, with the rest obtained from reference TRBV27 and TRBJ1-4, is as follows: EAQVTQNPRYLITVTGKKLTVTCSQNMNHEYMSWYRQDPGLGLRQIYYSMNVEVTDKGDVPEGYKVSRKEKRNFPLILESPSPNQTSLYFCASSLRTGQGELFFGSGTQLSVL.

The rearrangement uses TRBV30 and TRBJ1-5; D uncertain. The V end was cut by 2 bases, the J end by 2 bases, with 7 bases between. Germline values: CDR1 GTSNPN, CDR2 SVGIG (reference sequence). The CDR3 consists of 13 residues. CDR3 protein: CAWSPGGNQPQHF. CDR3 DNA: TGTGCCTGGAGTCCGGGAGGCAATCAGCCCCAGCATTTT.

The chain couples TRBV10-3 to TRBJ1-5; weak D call: TRBD1 (5 bases). The V end lost 3 bases, the J end lost 4 bases, and 16 bases lay between the germline ends. The CDR3 sequence is 16 residues long. Germline-derived CDR1 and CDR2 are ENHRY and SYGVKD. The CDR3 DNA reads TGTGCCATCAGTGACCGGCAGGGAAACCCGAATCAGCCCCAGCATTTT. Protein sequence: CAISDRQGNPNQPQHF.

This sequence joins TRBV30 and TRBJ1-3; 7 nucleotides match TRBD1. V lost 3 bases to trimming and J lost 2 bases; unmatched junction nucleotides: 4. Germline assignment: CDR1 GTSNPN and CDR2 SVGIG (reference sequence). This CDR3 is 14 amino acids long. The CDR3 region has the DNA TGTGCCTGGAGCACGGGGACAGCTGGAAACACCATATATTTT. It encodes CAWSTGTAGNTIYF.

The chain couples TRBV19 to TRBJ2-3; 7 nucleotides match TRBD1. The CDR3 totals 15 residues. Germline V CDR1 and CDR2: LNHDA, SQIVND (reference sequence). V shed 0 bases and J 2 bases; nucleotides not matched to a gene: 2. The CDR3, as DNA: TGTGCCAGTAGTATAGACAGGGGGATCACAGATACGCAGTATTTT. Protein sequence: CASSIDRGITDTQYF.

The gene calls are TRBV24-1 and TRBJ2-2; 8 nucleotides agree with TRBD2. Per the germline V gene, CDR1 is KGHDR and CDR2 is SFDVKD. This CDR3 comprises 18 residues. V trimming: 5 bases; J trimming: 6 bases; junction bases outside the gene matches: 16. CDR3 residues: CATSGGSGTRGVAGELFF. The DNA for the CDR3 is TGTGCCACCAGTGGTGGTAGCGGGACCAGGGGAGTGGCCGGGGAGCTGTTTTTT.

This clone has just a few counts. The gene calls are TRBV9 and TRBJ2-7; D is possibly TRBD1 (5 bases). Trimming removed 8 bases at V and 4 bases at J, with 22 bases between. This CDR3 is 15 amino acids long. Germline V gene lookup returns CDR1 SGDLS and CDR2 YYNGEE. The CDR3 coding sequence is TGTGCCAGTACCAAAGGGGCAGGGAAGGTATACGAGCAGTACTTC. It yields the protein CASTKGAGKVYEQYF. The full variable domain, its missing parts supplied by reference TRBV9 and TRBJ2-7, is DSGVTQTPKHLITATGQRVTLRCSPRSGDLSVYWYQQSLDQGLQFLIQYYNGEERAKGNILERFSAQQFPDLHSELNLSSLELGDSALYFCASTKGAGKVYEQYFGPGTRLTVT.

This clone has a single count. The V gene is TRBV19, the J gene TRBJ2-1; 7 positions match TRBD2. CDR1 is LNHDA and CDR2 is SQIVND in the germline V gene (reference sequence). The V segment lost 8 bases and the J segment 5 bases; nucleotides outside the gene matches: 9. This CDR3 comprises 14 residues. CDR3 amino acids: CASRREIGDNEQFF. CDR3 bases: TGTGCCAGTCGGCGGGAGATCGGGGACAATGAGCAGTTCTTC.

The chain couples TRBV29-1 to TRBJ2-1; possible D gene TRBD2, 6 bases. The CDR3 covers 13 residues. Germline V lookup: CDR1 SQVTM, CDR2 ANQGSEA. The ends were cut back, 8 bases at V and 0 bases at J, with 11 bases in the middle. The CDR3 region has the DNA TGCAGCACCCGGCGGGACTCCTACAATGAGCAGTTCTTC. Residues: CSTRRDSYNEQFF.

The V call is TRBV7-2, the J call TRBJ1-2; no firm D call. The CDR3 totals 13 residues. V was trimmed by 5 bases and J by 4 bases, leaving 11 bases between them. Germline V gene lookup returns CDR1 SGHTA and CDR2 FQGNSA. The CDR3 spells CASSPVMSYGYTF. CDR3 DNA sequence: TGTGCCAGCAGCCCGGTCATGTCCTATGGCTACACCTTC.

J is TRBJ2-5 and V is TRBV5-1, with 8 bases lining up with TRBD2. This CDR3 is built from 16 residues. Germline trimming cut 3 bases from V and 5 bases from J; bases unmatched to any gene: 12. Germline V lookup: CDR1 SGHRS, CDR2 YFSETQ. For the CDR3, the DNA is TGCGCCAGCAGCTCCTACCCAGCGGGAGCAACGGAGACCCAGTACTTC. Translation: CASSSYPAGATETQYF.

The chain carries TRBV4-3 and TRBJ1-2; D unresolved. V lost 0 bases, J lost 8 bases, and 16 bases lay in between. CDR3 size: 15 residues. Germline CDR1 and CDR2: LGHNA and YSLEER. CDR3 residues: CASSQDWAAQLGYTF. The CDR3 DNA follows: TGCGCCAGCAGCCAAGATTGGGCTGCACAGCTCGGCTACACCTTC.

The chain has TRBV9 and TRBJ2-3; D uncertain. The germline gives CDR1 SGDLS, CDR2 YYNGEE. This CDR3 has 15 residues. The germline V and J ends were trimmed by 0 bases and 1 base, with 9 bases remaining between them. CDR3 nucleotide sequence: TGTGCCAGCAGCGTAGAGTTGCGCCGCACAGATACGCAGTATTTT. Amino acid sequence: CASSVELRRTDTQYF. The full variable domain, its missing parts supplied by reference TRBV9 and TRBJ2-3, is DSGVTQTPKHLITATGQRVTLRCSPRSGDLSVYWYQQSLDQGLQFLIQYYNGEERAKGNILERFSAQQFPDLHSELNLSSLELGDSALYFCASSVELRRTDTQYFGPGTRLTVL.

The gene calls are TRBV7-2 and TRBJ2-5; 12 positions match TRBD2. The germline V gene encodes CDR1 SGHTA and CDR2 FQGNSA. This CDR3 is built from 16 residues. V was clipped by 4 bases and J by 5 bases; unmatched bases: 8. DNA for the CDR3: TGTGCCAGCAGCTCACCTAGCGGGAGGGTCCGGGAGACCCAGTACTTC. Its protein product is CASSSPSGRVRETQYF.

The genes are TRBV9 and TRBJ1-3; the match to TRBD1 covers 10 bases. Germline CDR1 and CDR2: SGDLS and YYNGEE. The CDR3 runs 17 residues. V lost 0 bases, J lost 1 base, and 4 bases stayed unmatched. The chain's CDR3 is CASSVDGTGVSGNTIYF. DNA of the CDR3: TGTGCCAGCAGCGTAGACGGGACAGGGGTATCTGGAAACACCATATATTTT.

The gene calls are TRBV6-6 and TRBJ2-7; TRBD2 might be the D (6 bases). CDR3 length: 14 amino acids. Germline CDR1 reads MNHNY; CDR2 reads SVGAGI (reference sequence). V shed 2 bases and J shed 2 bases, with 10 bases lying between them. CDR3 DNA sequence: TGTGCCAGCAGTTACGGAGGGGACCCCTACGAGCAGTACTTC. This codes for CASSYGGDPYEQYF.

V and J are TRBV19 and TRBJ1-4; perhaps TRBD1 as D (6 bases). V was clipped by 4 bases and J by 1 base, with 19 bases between them. The CDR3 has 18 amino acids. CDR1 and CDR2 from the germline V gene are LNHDA and SQIVND (reference sequence). The chain's CDR3 is CASSTHRDRGGTNEKLFF. The CDR3 DNA sequence: TGTGCCAGTAGTACCCACAGGGATAGGGGCGGAACTAATGAAAAACTGTTTTTT.

V is TRBV19 and J is TRBJ1-5; TRBD1 matches 10 bases. The CDR3 consists of 14 residues. Per germline, CDR1 LNHDA and CDR2 SQIVND (reference sequence). V dropped 5 bases and J dropped 5; count of bases not matched to a gene: 3. The CDR3 nucleotides read TGTGCCAGTAGTTGGACAGGGGGGGATCAGCCCCAGCATTTT. Translated: CASSWTGGDQPQHF. Complete variable domain (other parts from reference TRBV19 and TRBJ1-5): DGGITQSPKYLFRKEGQNVTLSCEQNLNHDAMYWYRQDPGQGLRLIYYSQIVNDFQKGDIAEGYSVSREKKESFPLTVTSAQKNPTAFYLCASSWTGGDQPQHFGDGTRLSIL.

This rearrangement joins TRBV7-3 to TRBJ2-1; 9 bases fit TRBD1. This CDR3 has 15 amino acids. Germline CDR1 and CDR2: SGHTA and FQGTGA. After removal of 6 bases from V and 5 bases from J, the junction contained 8 bases not matched to a gene. The CDR3: CASRQGAGINNEQFF. Here the CDR3 DNA reads TGTGCCAGCAGACAGGGGGCAGGGATCAACAATGAGCAGTTCTTC.

V gene TRBV3-1 (or the pseudogene TRBV3-2) combines with J gene TRBJ1-1; TRBD1 might be the D (6 bases). Germline lookup yields CDR1 LGHDT and CDR2 YNNKEL (reference sequence). The CDR3 is made up of 11 amino acids. The V end lost 3 bases, the J end lost 7 bases, and 6 bases lay between the germline ends. The chain's CDR3 is CASSHRGEAFF. In DNA, the CDR3 is TGTGCCAGCAGCCACAGGGGTGAAGCTTTCTTT.

The genes are TRBV18 and TRBJ2-5, with D perhaps matching TRBD1 (5 bases). Between the trimmed V and J ends, which lost 3 bases and 4 bases, there was a span of 12 bases. This CDR3 region has 14 residues. Germline values: CDR1 KGHSH, CDR2 LQKENI. For the CDR3, the DNA is TGTGCCAGCTCACCGTTGGGGCTCCGAGAGACCCAGTACTTC. It translates to CASSPLGLRETQYF.